This T cell receptor beta chain was identified in a study of shared clonotypes between healthy human individuals. Whole-study results and caveats: Among donors, clonotype sharing was expected to be affected by sequencing depth. It was only blood that was sampled, and tissue repertoires likely differ. On the whole, naive subsets had larger estimated richness than memory subsets had.

Germline-derived CDR1 and CDR2 are MNHNS and SASEGT. This CDR3 contains 14 residues. The V gene lost 10 bases and the J gene lost 3 bases, with 19 bases spanning the gap. Turning to this clone: Its antigen is undetermined.

Assay: immunoSEQ multiplex PCR; the TCRdb copy retains only in-frame clones and omits some. The table shows 1,500,000 or so clones, with 96% occurring only once. The receptor comes from a man aged 30 to 45 in good health. Material: naive CD4+ T cells sorted from blood. Described subset: CD45RA+ positively selected. This chain joins TRBV6-1 and TRBJ2-7, with D tentatively TRBD1 or TRBD2 (6 bases each). The CDR3: CANSRGQDNYEQYF. CDR3 nucleotide sequence: TGTGCCAATAGTCGGGGGCAAGATAACTACGAGCAGTACTTC.